This T cell receptor beta chain is drawn from a study of blood T cells in healthy people across ages. In this sample, this clonotype turned up a few times. A second PCR of roughly 7 to 11 cycles used a sample-barcoded 5' primer and a J-beta primer mix. TCRdb re-called the 5' RACE reads through MiXCR, storing one row per CDR3 protein. The data show fewer than 1,000,000 distinct CDR3 sequences, around half seen once. Isolated PBMCs totaled at least 7 million in each sample. The sequenced sample consisted of blood. This TCR was recovered from a man at least 80 years old in good health.

CDR3 in DNA: TGTGCCAGCAGCGTAGACCCTAGCGGGTCCATCCGGGGGGAGCAGTTCTTC. As protein: CASSVDPSGSIRGEQFF. The chain recombines TRBV9 with TRBJ2-1, with TRBD2 identical over 8 bases. Germline loops: CDR1 SGDLS, CDR2 YYNGEE. This CDR3 spans 17 amino acids. Trimming at V came to 0 bases and at J to 10 bases, leaving 15 bases not matched to a gene.